Below, one T cell receptor beta chain is given with its context. Germline V gene lookup returns CDR1 SGHTA and CDR2 FQGNSA. V was trimmed by 0 bases and J by 6 bases, leaving 13 bases between them. The length of the CDR3 is 15 residues. The sample belongs to a study of human T cells and chemical hapten exposure. Time point noted: healthy volunteer bleed at 2 weeks. The total RNA was obtained from whole blood that was not fractionated. Unique molecular identifiers were attached to individual cDNA molecules during library preparation. Under the authors' procedure: Per sample, the median was 95,638 TCRs, with values from around 25,000 to 690,000. MiXCR, run by TCRdb on the RACE reads, gives a single entry per CDR3 protein. For this entry, the V and J calls and clone size follow TCRdb and not the study's own pipeline. Counted here are just over 90,000 distinct CDR3 sequences, over 8% occurring once; the ten biggest clones make up roughly 3.1%.

This clonotype originated in a female donor in good health. Some clones in this sample may be carry-over from other donors' samples. Sequencing input: whole blood. The V gene is TRBV7-2, the J gene TRBJ2-3; D may be TRBD2 (7 bases). This CDR3 reads CASSLAGGLRDTQYF. CDR3 sequence (DNA): TGTGCCAGCAGCTTAGCGGGGGGGCTCAGGGATACGCAGTATTTT.